This TCR beta chain was sequenced in a study of graft-versus-host responses after intestinal transplantation. The table came from immunoSEQ multiplex PCR; TCRdb's copy has only in-frame clones and leaves some out. The sample holds just over 4,000 clones, roughly 21% seen once. V lost 5 bases, J lost 9 bases, and 17 bases lay in between. Per the germline V gene, CDR1 is MNHNS and CDR2 is SASEGT. CDR3 length: 14 residues. This TCR derives from a human patient who was an organ donor for intestinal transplantation. The rearrangement uses TRBV6-1 and TRBJ2-1; possibly TRBD2 for D (6 bases). The sample here was alloreactive CD4+ T cells from a mixed lymphocyte reaction culture, taken before transplantation. Subset noted: CFSE-low proliferating T cells sorted from approximately six-day pre-transplant mixed lymphocyte reaction (GvH or HvG direction). CDR3: CASSRGFEYTEQFF. The CDR3 coding sequence is TGTGCCAGCAGTCGGGGGTTTGAGTATACTGAGCAGTTCTTC.